The clone carrying this TCR beta chain was observed at least ten times. No antigen is known for it. From the PCR reads, TCRdb called clonotypes with MiXCR, one entry per CDR3 protein. The sample lists just under 65,000 distinct CDR3 sequences; about a sixth were seen once. This specimen belongs to a study of molecular identifiers for immune sequencing clone quantification. CDR3 length: 16 amino acids. Germline CDR1 reads SGHRS; CDR2 reads YFSETQ. The V gene lost 5 bases and the J gene lost 5 bases, with 21 bases spanning the gap. Study-wide results and caveats: Barcodes shared by identical TCR molecules could lead to underestimated sizes of highly expanded clones. Under 1% of molecules in naive cells, but over 99% of effector molecules, belonged to clones above 20 RNA copies.

Sample: naive CD8+ T cells from blood, with Jurkat cell RNA spiked in. Subset: FACS-sorted CD8+CD4-CCR7+CD45RA+ naive T cells. V gene TRBV5-1 combines with J gene TRBJ2-3; D is perhaps TRBD2 (6 bases). The clonotype originates from a human donor in good health. Some libraries in this study had Jurkat cell RNA spiked in. CDR3 amino acids: CASRKESSAKLDTQYF. The CDR3 DNA is TGCGCCAGCAGGAAAGAGTCTAGCGCAAAGTTAGATACGCAGTATTTT.